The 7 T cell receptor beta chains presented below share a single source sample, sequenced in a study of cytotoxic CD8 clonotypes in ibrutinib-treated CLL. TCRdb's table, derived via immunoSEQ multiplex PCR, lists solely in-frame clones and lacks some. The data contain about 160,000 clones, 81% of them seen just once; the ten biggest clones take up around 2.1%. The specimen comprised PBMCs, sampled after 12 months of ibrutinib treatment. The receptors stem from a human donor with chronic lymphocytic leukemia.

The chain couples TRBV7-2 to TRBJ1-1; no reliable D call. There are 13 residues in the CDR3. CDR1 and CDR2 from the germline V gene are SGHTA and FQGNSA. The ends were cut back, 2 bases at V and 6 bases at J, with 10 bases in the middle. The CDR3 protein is CASSLPPGSEAFF. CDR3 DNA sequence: TGTGCCAGCAGCTTACCGCCGGGGTCTGAAGCTTTCTTT.

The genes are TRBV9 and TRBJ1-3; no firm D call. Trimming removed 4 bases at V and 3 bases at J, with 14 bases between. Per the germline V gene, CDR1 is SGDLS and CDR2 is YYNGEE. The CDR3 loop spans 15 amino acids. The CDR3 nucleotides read TGTGCCAGCAGCCCCCGGGCGCTGAATGGAAACACCATATATTTT. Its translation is CASSPRALNGNTIYF.

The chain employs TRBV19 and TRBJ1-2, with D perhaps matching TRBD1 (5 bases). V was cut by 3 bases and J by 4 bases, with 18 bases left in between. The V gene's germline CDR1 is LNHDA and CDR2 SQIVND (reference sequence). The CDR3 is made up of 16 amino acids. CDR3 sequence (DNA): TGTGCCAGTAGTATTAAACCCCGACAGAACGTCTATGGCTACACCTTC. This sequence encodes CASSIKPRQNVYGYTF.

The CDR3 protein is CASSGQEIEAFF. CDR3 nucleotides: TGTGCCAGCTCAGGGCAGGAGATTGAAGCTTTCTTT. The chain combines TRBV18 with TRBJ1-1; D not resolved. Trimming cost V 5 bases and J 7 bases, with 11 bases left between them. The germline gives CDR1 KGHSH, CDR2 LQKENI. The CDR3 spans 12 residues.

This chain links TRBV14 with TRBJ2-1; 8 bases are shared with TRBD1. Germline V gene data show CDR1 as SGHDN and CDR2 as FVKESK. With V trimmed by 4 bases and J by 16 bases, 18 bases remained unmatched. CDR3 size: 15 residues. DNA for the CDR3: TGTGCCAGCAGCCCCAGCGCAGGGGGCCGGCCGTCTCGTTTCTTC. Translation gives CASSPSAGGRPSRFF.

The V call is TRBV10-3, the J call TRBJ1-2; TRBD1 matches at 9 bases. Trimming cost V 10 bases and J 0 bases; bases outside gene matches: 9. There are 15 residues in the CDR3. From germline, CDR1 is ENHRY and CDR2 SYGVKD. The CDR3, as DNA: TGTGCCAGCGGACAGGGGAGCGATGCTAACTATGGCTACACCTTC. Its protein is CASGQGSDANYGYTF.

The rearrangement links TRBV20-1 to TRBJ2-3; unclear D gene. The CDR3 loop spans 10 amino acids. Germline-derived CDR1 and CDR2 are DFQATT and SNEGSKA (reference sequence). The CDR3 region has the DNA TGCACTCCAATCTCGCAACGCCTGTATTTT. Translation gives CTPISQRLYF.